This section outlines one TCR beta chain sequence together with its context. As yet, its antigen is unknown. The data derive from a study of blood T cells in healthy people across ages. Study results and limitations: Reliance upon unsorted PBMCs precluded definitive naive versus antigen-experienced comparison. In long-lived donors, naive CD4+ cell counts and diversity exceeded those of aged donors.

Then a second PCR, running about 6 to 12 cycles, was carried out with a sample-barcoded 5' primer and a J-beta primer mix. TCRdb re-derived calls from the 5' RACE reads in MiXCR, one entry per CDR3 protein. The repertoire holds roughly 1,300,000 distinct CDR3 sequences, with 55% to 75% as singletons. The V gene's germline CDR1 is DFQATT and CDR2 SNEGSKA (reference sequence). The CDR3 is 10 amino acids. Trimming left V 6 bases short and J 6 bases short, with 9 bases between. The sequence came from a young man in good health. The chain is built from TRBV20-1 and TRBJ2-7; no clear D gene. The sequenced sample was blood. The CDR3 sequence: CSADSGEQYF. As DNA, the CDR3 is TGCAGTGCAGACTCTGGCGAGCAGTACTTC.